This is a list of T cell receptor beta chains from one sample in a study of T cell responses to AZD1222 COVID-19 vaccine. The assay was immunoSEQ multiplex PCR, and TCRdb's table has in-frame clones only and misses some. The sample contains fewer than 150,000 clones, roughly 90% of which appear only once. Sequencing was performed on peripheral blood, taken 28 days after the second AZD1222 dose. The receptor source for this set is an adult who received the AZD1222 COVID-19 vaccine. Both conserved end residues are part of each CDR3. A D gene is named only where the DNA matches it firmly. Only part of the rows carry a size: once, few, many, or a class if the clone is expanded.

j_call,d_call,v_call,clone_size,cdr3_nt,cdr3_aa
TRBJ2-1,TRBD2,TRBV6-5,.,TGTGCCAGCACTGGACTAGCGGGGACCTACAATGAGCAGTTCTTC,CASTGLAGTYNEQFF
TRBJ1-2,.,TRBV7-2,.,TGTGCCAGCAGCAGAACTTGGGACTATGGCTACACCTTC,CASSRTWDYGYTF
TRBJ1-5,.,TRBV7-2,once,TGTGCCAGCAGCTTATTAGGAGGGAGCAATCAGCCCCAGCATTTT,CASSLLGGSNQPQHF
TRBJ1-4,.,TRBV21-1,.,TGTGCCAGCAGCAAAAACAGGGGGTTTGAAAAACTGTTTTTT,CASSKNRGFEKLFF
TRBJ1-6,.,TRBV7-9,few,TGTGCCACCAGACGGGGTAATTCACCCCTCCACTTT,CATRRGNSPLHF
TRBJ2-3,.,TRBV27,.,TGTGCCAGCAGTTCCGGGATCCGTACAGATACGCAGTATTTT,CASSSGIRTDTQYF
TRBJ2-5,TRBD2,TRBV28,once,TGTGCCAGCAGTTTCCCGCTCGGGGGGCAAGAGACCCAGTACTTC,CASSFPLGGQETQYF
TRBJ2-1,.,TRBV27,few,TGTGCCAGCAGAAGGGGCTACCCCGGCAATGAGCAGTTCTTC,CASRRGYPGNEQFF
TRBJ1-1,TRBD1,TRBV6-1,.,TGTGCCAGCAGTGTTAGGGCAGGGGGCGCGGTCACTGAAGCTTTCTTT,CASSVRAGGAVTEAFF
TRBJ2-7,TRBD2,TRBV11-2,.,TGTGCCAGCAGTTCCCCCGGGACTAGCGGGAGAGGGGAGCAGTACTTC,CASSSPGTSGRGEQYF
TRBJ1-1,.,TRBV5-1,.,TGCGCCAGCAGCTTGGAGGCCAGCCCAAGAAAGACTGAAGCTTTCTTT,CASSLEASPRKTEAFF
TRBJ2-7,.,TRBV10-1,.,TGCGCCAGCAGTGACCGCGTAGAGGGTACTAACGAGCAGTACTTC,CASSDRVEGTNEQYF
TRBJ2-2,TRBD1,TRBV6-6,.,TGTGCCAGCAGTTTCGTCTCCAGGGGGCCCGGGGAGCTGTTTTTT,CASSFVSRGPGELFF
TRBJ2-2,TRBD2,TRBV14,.,TGTGCCAGCAGCCCTCAAGGGAGGGGTAACACCGGGGAGCTGTTTTTT,CASSPQGRGNTGELFF
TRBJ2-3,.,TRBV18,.,TGTGCCAGCTCTCAGGGTTTGGGCACAGATACGCAGTATTTT,CASSQGLGTDTQYF
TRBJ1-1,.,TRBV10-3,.,TGTGCCATCACCCCAAGGGGGAACACTGAAGCTTTCTTT,CAITPRGNTEAFF
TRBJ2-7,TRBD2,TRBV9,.,TGTGCCAGCAGCGTAGGAGGTGCTAGCGGGACTCGGCAGTACTTC,CASSVGGASGTRQYF